This T cell receptor beta chain is drawn from a study of blood T cell repertoires in COVID-19. The overall study: There were acute and convalescent COVID-19 samples, and they came from the United States, Italy and Spain.

Produced via immunoSEQ multiplex PCR; TCRdb's table is partial and in-frame only. The table lists 300,000 to 400,000 clones, about 87% of them singletons. Germline V gene sequence: CDR1 MNHEY, CDR2 SVGAGI. J lost 8 bases, V lost 3 bases, and 2 bases had no gene match. The CDR3 length is 12 residues. Cohort 3 donors were reported recovered after two negative PCRs, clearance, or symptom resolution. The rearrangement uses TRBV6-5 and TRBJ1-1; 8 nucleotides align to TRBD1. What was sequenced was PBMCs or T cells enriched from blood (not recorded which). This TCR came from a man aged 25-40 years who had recovered from COVID-19. The chain's CDR3 is CASSYNRGEAFF. As DNA, the CDR3 is TGTGCCAGCAGTTATAACAGGGGGGAAGCTTTCTTT.